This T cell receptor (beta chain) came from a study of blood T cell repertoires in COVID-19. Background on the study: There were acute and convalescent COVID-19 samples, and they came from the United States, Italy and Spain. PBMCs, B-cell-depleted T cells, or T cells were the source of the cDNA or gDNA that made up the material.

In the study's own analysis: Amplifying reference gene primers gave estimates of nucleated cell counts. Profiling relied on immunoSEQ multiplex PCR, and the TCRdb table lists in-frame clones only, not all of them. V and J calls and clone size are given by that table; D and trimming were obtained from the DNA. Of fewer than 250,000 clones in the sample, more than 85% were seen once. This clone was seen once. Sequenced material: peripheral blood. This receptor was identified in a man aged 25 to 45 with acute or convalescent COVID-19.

The CDR3 nucleotides read TGTGCCAGCAAAGAGTTCGGACTGAGCACAGATACGCAGTATTTT. Amino acids: CASKEFGLSTDTQYF. The rearrangement joins TRBV2 to TRBJ2-3; a weak D match, TRBD2 (5 bases). This CDR3 comprises 15 residues. The germline V and J ends were trimmed by 7 bases and 0 bases, with 14 bases remaining between them. The V gene's germline CDR1 is SNHLY and CDR2 FYNNEI.